The 27 T cell receptor beta chains listed next were all sequenced from one sample in a study of glioma-infiltrating T cells. Using RNA template, CDR3s of TCR alpha and beta were amplified with iRepertoire arm-PCR. MiXCR, applied by TCRdb to the multiplex PCR reads, yields one record per CDR3 protein. In the table there are around 190,000 distinct CDR3 sequences, around 40% of which are singletons. The sample comprised glioma tissue, nonneoplastic brain tissue, or PBMCs (not recorded which). The receptors come from a human donor with low-grade glioma or glioblastoma, undergoing nonglioma brain surgery, or in good health (not recorded which).

This clonotype was counted only a few times. The chain recombines TRBV18 with TRBJ2-3; 10 positions match TRBD1. The V gene end was trimmed by 5 bases and the J gene end by 4 bases; junction bases not matched to a gene: 6. Germline CDR1 is KGHSH and CDR2 is LQKENI. The CDR3 has 15 amino acids. CDR3 nucleotide sequence: TGTGCCAGCTCATCCCGACAGGGGGCATCAGATACGCAGTATTTT. It is translated as CASSSRQGASDTQYF.

This clonotype came up once. This chain connects TRBV2 to TRBJ2-1, with unresolved D. V lost 7 bases, J lost 3 bases, and 10 bases lay in between. The CDR3 is made up of 13 amino acids. Germline V gene lookup returns CDR1 SNHLY and CDR2 FYNNEI. The CDR3: CASKGRGYNEQFF. The CDR3 nucleotides read TGTGCCAGCAAGGGTAGAGGCTACAATGAGCAGTTCTTC.

A note on this clonotype: A read error may explain this, as a much larger clone is one base away. The chain links TRBV19 to TRBJ1-5; D unresolved. The V and J ends lost 9 bases and 4 bases respectively, with 13 bases between them. The CDR3 has 13 residues. The germline CDR1 and CDR2 sequences are LNHDA and SQIVND (reference sequence). The CDR3 DNA reads as TGTGCCAGCTCACCGGGGAGAAATCAGCCCCAGCATTTT. Translated: CASSPGRNQPQHF.

This chain uses TRBV10-3 with TRBJ2-7; weak D call: TRBD1 (6 bases). Germline loops: CDR1 ENHRY, CDR2 SYGVKD. CDR3 length equals 11 residues. The V end was cut by 10 bases, the J end by 1 base, with 8 bases between. The CDR3 nucleotides read TGTGCCAGCGGACAGTCCTACGAGCAGTACTTC. This gives the protein CASGQSYEQYF.

This rearrangement joins TRBV5-4 to TRBJ2-5; TRBD1 aligns across 7 bases. Trimming cost V 4 bases and J 3 bases; bases outside gene matches: 12. The CDR3 sequence is 16 residues long. The V gene's germline CDR1 is SGHNT and CDR2 YYREEE (reference sequence). The CDR3 sequence is CASSPARTGDKETQYF. CDR3 bases: TGTGCCAGCAGCCCGGCCCGGACAGGCGATAAAGAGACCCAGTACTTC.

This clonotype was seen ten or more times. CDR3 protein: CASKTGNIQYF. The CDR3 nucleotides are TGCGCCAGTAAGACTGGAAACATTCAGTACTTC. The chain employs TRBV5-1 and TRBJ2-4; D gene ambiguous. This CDR3 has 11 residues. Germline-derived CDR1 and CDR2 are SGHRS and YFSETQ. Trimming shortened V by 8 bases and J by 6 bases, and 9 bases separated the two germline ends. Variable domain in full (rest from reference TRBV5-1 and TRBJ2-4): KAGVTQTPRYLIKTRGQQVTLSCSPISGHRSVSWYQQTPGQGLQFLFEYFSETQRNKGNFPGRFSGRQFSNSRSEMNVSTLELGDSALYLCASKTGNIQYFGAGTRLSVL.

Worth noting for this clonotype: An end of the junction does not agree with germline; a read error may underlie this. The chain is built from TRBV4-2 and TRBJ2-1; D is perhaps TRBD1 (5 bases). Looked up from germline, CDR1 is LGHNA and CDR2 is YNFKEQ. CDR3 length: 17 residues. This CDR3 is CSSSQEDTQRFLNEQFF. The CDR3 region has the DNA TGTTCCAGCAGCCAAGAGGACACCCAGAGGTTTCTCAATGAGCAGTTCTTC.

Many counts were recorded for this clonotype. This sequence joins TRBV28 and TRBJ2-1; 9 bases agree with TRBD1. V shed 4 bases and J 7 bases; nucleotides not matched to a gene: 8. The CDR3 is 15 residues long. Germline V CDR1 and CDR2: MDHEN, SYDVKM. The CDR3 DNA reads as TGTGCCAGCAGTTGGCCGGGACAGGGCGAAAATGAGCAGTTCTTC. Encoded protein: CASSWPGQGENEQFF.

The chain has TRBV5-1 and TRBJ2-1; the match to TRBD2 covers 15 bases. Germline V gene data show CDR1 as SGHRS and CDR2 as YFSETQ. Trimming cost V 6 bases and J 6 bases; bases outside gene matches: 10. The CDR3 spans 17 residues. CDR3: CASIAGTSGRTSNEQFF. The CDR3 DNA reads as TGCGCCAGCATAGCCGGGACTAGCGGGAGGACCTCCAATGAGCAGTTCTTC.

Remarks on this clonotype: Mismatch with germline at one junction end may stem from a read error. V is TRBV27 and J is TRBJ1-2; maybe TRBD1 (5 bases). Germline V CDR1 and CDR2: MNHEY, SMNVEV (reference sequence). This CDR3 has 13 amino acids. The DNA for the CDR3 is TGTGCCAGCAGTATATCAGGGATACATGGGTACACCTTC. Amino acids: CASSISGIHGYTF.

Remarks on this clonotype: This sequence may be a read error, since a much larger clone differs from it by one base. This chain connects TRBV12-5 to TRBJ2-3; D is unresolved. Germline loops: CDR1 LGHNT, CDR2 FRNRAP. The CDR3 consists of 11 residues. The CDR3 here is CSSAMADTQYF. The CDR3 DNA follows: TGTTCTAGTGCAATGGCAGATACGCAGTATTTT. Looking up the rest from reference TRBV12-5 and TRBJ2-3 gives the full variable domain: DARVTQTPRHKVTEMGQEVTMRCQPILGHNTVFWYRQTMMQGLELLAYFRNRAPLDDSGMPKDRFSAEMPDATLATLKIQPSEPRDSAVYFCSSAMADTQYFGPGTRLTVL.

The chain uses TRBV6-2 or TRBV6-3 and TRBJ1-5; 7 bases fit TRBD1. The germline CDR1 and CDR2 sequences are MNHEY and SVGEGT. Unmatched junction bases numbered 10, after V lost 7 bases and J lost 4 bases. The CDR3 totals 15 residues. CDR3 in DNA: TGTGCCAGCATGGGCTCCGGGACAGTAAATCAGCCCCAGCATTTT. Protein: CASMGSGTVNQPQHF.

This rearrangement joins TRBV14 to TRBJ2-1, with 15 bases matching TRBD2. This CDR3 spans 17 amino acids. V dropped 6 bases and J dropped 9; count of bases not matched to a gene: 12. CDR1 SGHDN and CDR2 FVKESK come from the germline V gene. The CDR3 DNA sequence: TGTGCCAGCAGGAGACAACCGGGACTAGCGGGAGGTAGTGAGCAGTTCTTC. As protein: CASRRQPGLAGGSEQFF.

In this sample, this clonotype turned up many times. This rearrangement joins TRBV6-1 to TRBJ1-4; the D gene is possibly TRBD1 (6 bases). CDR3 length equals 15 residues. Trimming cost V 5 bases and J 5 bases, with 15 bases left between them. Germline V gives CDR1 MNHNS, CDR2 SASEGT. The CDR3 sequence: CASSLDRRKNEKLFF. CDR3 DNA sequence: TGTGCCAGCAGTCTCGACAGGCGTAAAAATGAAAAACTGTTTTTT.

As concerns this clonotype: A much larger clone sits a single nucleotide away, making a read error possible. The chain employs TRBV3-1 and TRBJ1-3; 7 bases are shared with TRBD1. The CDR3 is 15 amino acids. Germline loops: CDR1 LGHDT, CDR2 YNNKEL (reference sequence). CDR3 nucleotide sequence: TGTGCCAGCAGCCAAGCAGGGACAGCTGGAGACACCATATATTTT. Amino acids: CASSQAGTAGDTIYF.

In regard to this clonotype: This may be a read error, as it is one base from a much larger clone. The chain combines TRBV3-1 with TRBJ2-5; the D is unclear. The CDR3 covers 13 residues. Germline V gene lookup returns CDR1 LGHDT and CDR2 YNNKEL (reference sequence). V shed 3 bases and J shed 4 bases, with 9 bases lying between them. DNA for the CDR3: TGTGCCAGCAGCCAGGTATTCGGAGAGACCCAGTACTTC. Its translation: CASSQVFGETQYF.

V is TRBV27 and J is TRBJ2-7; TRBD1 agrees at 7 bases. CDR1 and CDR2 (germline): MNHEY, SMNVEV (reference sequence). Germline trimming cut 8 bases from V and 1 base from J; bases unmatched to any gene: 5. This CDR3 spans 13 amino acids. The CDR3 protein is CASSVDRSYEQYF. CDR3 in DNA: TGTGCCAGCTCTGTGGACAGGTCCTACGAGCAGTACTTC.

This clonotype showed up just a few times. The chain combines TRBV2 with TRBJ2-5; D is unclear. CDR1 is SNHLY, CDR2 FYNNEI, per germline. The CDR3 sequence is 14 residues long. Trimming removed 4 bases at V and 5 bases at J, with 14 bases between. CDR3 sequence: CASSVISPEETQYF. The CDR3 bases are TGTGCCAGCAGTGTTATATCCCCAGAGGAGACCCAGTACTTC.

As for this clonotype: One end of the junction varies from germline; a read error may be responsible. V gene TRBV12-3 or TRBV12-4 combines with J gene TRBJ1-1; D is possibly TRBD1 (5 bases). The CDR3 contains 13 residues. DNA for the CDR3: TGTTCCAGCAGTTTAACGGGGCACACTGAAGCTTTCTTT. It specifies CSSSLTGHTEAFF.

With regard to this clonotype: One base away lies a much larger clone, so this may be a sequencing read error. This chain connects TRBV6-5 to TRBJ2-4; D is unclear. Deletions cut 9 bases from V and 0 bases from J, with 18 bases between. The germline gives CDR1 MNHEY, CDR2 SVGAGI. The CDR3 is 16 amino acids. CDR3 sequence (DNA): TGTGCCAGAAGTCCCCTTGGCAGGTCAGCCAAAAACATTCAGTACTTC. This gives the protein CARSPLGRSAKNIQYF.

This clonotype has ten or more counts. The chain carries TRBV20-1 and TRBJ2-7; 7 nucleotides align to TRBD2. Germline V gives CDR1 DFQATT, CDR2 SNEGSKA (reference sequence). The CDR3 has 12 amino acids. The junction had 3 bases not matched to a gene; V was cut back by 6 bases and J by 1 base. This CDR3 is CSALADSYEQYF. The CDR3 DNA reads TGCAGTGCCCTAGCGGATTCCTACGAGCAGTACTTC.

V is TRBV4-1 and J is TRBJ1-1; 8 nucleotides agree with TRBD1. Germline values: CDR1 MGHRA, CDR2 YSYEKL. The junction had 4 bases not matched to a gene; V was cut back by 1 base and J by 0 bases. The CDR3 covers 16 residues. The CDR3 sequence is CASSQGAGGLNTEAFF. CDR3 nucleotides: TGCGCCAGCAGCCAAGGGGCAGGGGGCCTGAACACTGAAGCTTTCTTT.

Note on this clonotype: A much larger clone lies one base from this, so it may be a read error. This chain uses TRBV10-2 with TRBJ2-1; D might be TRBD1 (5 bases). Trimming removed 4 bases at V and 10 bases at J, with 8 bases between. This CDR3 has 11 amino acids. Per the germline V gene, CDR1 is WSHSY and CDR2 is SAAADI. The CDR3 spells CASSAGSEQFF. The CDR3, as DNA: TGCGCCAGCAGTGCAGGGTCCGAGCAGTTCTTC.

This clonotype has a count of ten or more. This sequence joins TRBV27 and TRBJ2-2; D perhaps matches TRBD2 (6 bases). In germline, CDR1 is MNHEY, CDR2 SMNVEV (reference sequence). Trimming shortened V by 6 bases and J by 6 bases, and 11 bases separated the two germline ends. The CDR3 is 13 residues long. CDR3 protein: CASSTREAGELFF. CDR3 bases: TGTGCCAGCAGCACGAGGGAGGCCGGGGAGCTGTTTTTT.

Concerning this clonotype itself: It may be a read error: a sequence one base away is much more abundant. The chain couples TRBV10-2 to TRBJ2-7; the D gene is possibly TRBD2 (6 bases). This CDR3 has 13 residues. The germline gives CDR1 WSHSY, CDR2 SAAADI. The CDR3 loop is CATMNSGAYEQYF. CDR3 coding DNA: TGTGCCACCATGAATAGCGGAGCCTACGAGCAGTACTTC.

The CDR3 sequence: CASSSTLVDNSPLHF. The CDR3 DNA reads TGTGCCAGCAGCTCGACCTTGGTGGACAATTCACCCCTCCACTTT. This chain uses TRBV27 with TRBJ1-6; D gene uncertain. The CDR3 loop spans 15 amino acids. CDR1 is MNHEY and CDR2 is SMNVEV in the germline V gene (reference sequence). The ends were cut back, 6 bases at V and 7 bases at J, with 16 bases in the middle.

The chain carries TRBV5-1 and TRBJ2-3; weak D call: TRBD1 (6 bases). Germline V gene lookup returns CDR1 SGHRS and CDR2 YFSETQ. The CDR3 runs to 14 residues. With 4 bases removed from V and 4 bases from J, the gap between germline ends came to 13 bases. CDR3 in amino acids: CASSRDRRPDTQYF. In DNA, the CDR3 is TGCGCCAGCAGCCGAGACAGGCGACCAGATACGCAGTATTTT.